This is a list of T cell receptor beta chains from one sample in a study of cytomegalovirus exposure and HLA in healthy donors. Produced via immunoSEQ multiplex PCR; TCRdb's table is partial and in-frame only. The table records about 120,000 clones, about 80% of them present only once. The source material was PBMCs. The receptors shown here come from a man aged 30-40 years in good health and CMV-seropositive. The CDR3 runs from the conserved cysteine through the conserved F or W. A D gene is named only where the DNA matches it firmly. Clone size is not always given. Where it is, it says once, few, many or a class for expanded clones.

v_gene: TRBV23-1
abundance: .
d_gene: TRBD1
j_gene: TRBJ2-2
CDR3nt: TGCGCCAGCGACCCTGGGACAGGCGAGAACACCGGGGAGCTGTTTTTT
CDR3aa: CASDPGTGENTGELFF

v_gene: TRBV6-5
abundance: few
d_gene: .
j_gene: TRBJ2-3
CDR3nt: TGTGCCAGCAGTTACAGCGGCGGGACGCCCACAGATACGCAGTATTTT
CDR3aa: CASSYSGGTPTDTQYF

v_gene: TRBV30
abundance: .
d_gene: .
j_gene: TRBJ2-7
CDR3nt: TGTGCCTGGATGGAGGGCCGGTGGGGAGAGCAGTACTTC
CDR3aa: CAWMEGRWGEQYF

v_gene: TRBV6-5
abundance: once
d_gene: TRBD2
j_gene: TRBJ2-7
CDR3nt: TGTGCCAGCAGTTACTCGATAGCGGGAGGTCCCGAGCAGTACTTC
CDR3aa: CASSYSIAGGPEQYF

v_gene: TRBV4-1
abundance: .
d_gene: TRBD1
j_gene: TRBJ1-5
CDR3nt: TGCGCCAGCAGCCACAGGGGGCGCGGCCAGCCCCAGCATTTT
CDR3aa: CASSHRGRGQPQHF

v_gene: TRBV28
abundance: once
d_gene: .
j_gene: TRBJ2-1
CDR3nt: TGTGCCAGCAGGGGGGGTGGGCAGAGCTCCTACAATGAGCAGTTCTTC
CDR3aa: CASRGGGQSSYNEQFF

v_gene: TRBV11-2
abundance: .
d_gene: .
j_gene: TRBJ2-7
CDR3nt: TGTGCCAGCAGCTTAGGGACAGCCTACGAGCAGTACTTC
CDR3aa: CASSLGTAYEQYF

v_gene: TRBV28
abundance: .
d_gene: .
j_gene: TRBJ1-2
CDR3nt: TGTGCCAGCACCCAAAACTATGGCTACACCTTC
CDR3aa: CASTQNYGYTF

v_gene: TRBV19
abundance: .
d_gene: TRBD1
j_gene: TRBJ2-3
CDR3nt: TGTGCCAGCTCAGATACAGGGGGCGGTGATTATACGCAGTATTTT
CDR3aa: CASSDTGGGDYTQYF

v_gene: TRBV4-1
abundance: .
d_gene: .
j_gene: TRBJ1-2
CDR3nt: TGCGCCAGCAGCCAAGATCATTCGACAGACTATGGCTACACCTTC
CDR3aa: CASSQDHSTDYGYTF

v_gene: TRBV27
abundance: .
d_gene: TRBD2
j_gene: TRBJ2-6
CDR3nt: TGTGCCAGCAGTTTATCGACTAGCGGGAGAGTGGCCAACGTCCTGACTTTC
CDR3aa: CASSLSTSGRVANVLTF

v_gene: TRBV5-6
abundance: .
d_gene: TRBD1
j_gene: TRBJ1-2
CDR3nt: TGTGCCAGCAGCTTGAGTGTAGGGGGCCCCCGGAATGGCTACACCTTC
CDR3aa: CASSLSVGGPRNGYTF